The following is a T cell receptor beta chain sequence with its context. Its antigen target is currently unknown. Base qualities were left out, and no much larger clone turns up one base away. The data are from a study of T cells in Graves' hyperthyroidism and ophthalmopathy (dated by TCRdb to the late 2010s). With respect to the entire study: Peripheral blood was collected at initial diagnosis, before any treatment. To identify TCR V-J signatures that set the groups apart, the researchers used a discovery cohort of more than 95 patients, made up of some 41 with Graves' ophthalmopathy and some 60 with stable Graves' hyperthyroidism. Prospective prediction of ophthalmopathy was tested in an independent validation cohort consisting of some 19 hyperthyroidism patients and some 15 patients who later progressed to ophthalmopathy. The 100 discovery patients were randomly split 7:3 into training and test sets. In about 6 Graves' hyperthyroidism patients, the study also compared T-cell repertoires from thyroid tissue with T-cell repertoires from blood. After blood sampling, hyperthyroidism patients were treated with methimazole at a starting dose of 30 mg daily, and ophthalmopathy patients were treated with high-dose intravenous methylprednisolone. The paper reports TCR Vbeta CDR3 sequencing of approximately 140 peripheral blood samples: approximately 41 ophthalmopathy, fewer than 80 hyperthyroidism and around 17 progressor patients. Broader findings and caveats from the paper: No statistical method was used to fix the sample size in advance, and group allocation was not hidden from the investigators. A model built on a 13 V-J signature distinguished ophthalmopathy from stable hyperthyroidism, reaching about 89% sensitivity and 81% to 83% specificity in cross-validation and 80%/75% in testing. In validation, progression to ophthalmopathy was predicted by the model with more than 65% sensitivity and around 76% specificity, a median of approximately 6.5 months before onset. Most expanded thyroid clonotypes (frequency above 0.001) were also found in blood, which suggests that blood repertoires may mirror thyroid immune responses.

Ophthalmopathy patients had moderately to severely active disease, with a Clinical Activity Score of 3 or more, a NOSPECS grade of 4 or more, and a disease duration of less than 3 months. The study excluded patients with uncontrolled infections, other autoimmune diseases, pregnancy or lactation. Diagnoses relied on clinical symptoms, serum thyroxine and TRAb, thyroid ultrasound and orbital computed tomography. PBMCs were isolated from about 10 ml of fresh peripheral blood by Ficoll-Paque density gradient centrifugation. Total RNA was extracted with Trizol reagent, and quality was checked on an Agilent 2100 Bioanalyzer. The TCR beta CDR3 regions were amplified from the RNA transcripts. The TCR CDR3 was subjected to a first round of RT-PCR using the HTBI primer set and the Qiagen OneStep RT-PCR kit. A second multiplex PCR round built the libraries, followed by size selection and purification. The libraries were sequenced on an Illumina HiSeq2000 using paired-end 100 bp reads. Concerning the study's data processing: SOAPnuke was used to process the raw data, removing reads that contained adapters or uncalled bases, had a mean Phred below 15, or lacked an exact match to the constant primer or identifier. COPE v1.2.5 was used to merge the high-quality paired reads, and each unique nucleotide sequence was defined as a clonotype. Clonotypes were aligned to IMGT TRBV, TRBD and TRBJ reference segments using MiTCR v1.1. The analysis included only V-J combinations with a frequency above 0.0001, which together covered 98% to 99.2% of the repertoires. A TCS score was defined as the ratio of F50 (clonal expansion) to E x V (chaos), with BLOSUM62-based TCRdist applied between CDR3 peptides within each V-J. Welch's t-statistics and random forest reduced fewer than 550 V-J features to around 14, which were used in a naive Bayes classifier (R e1071). TCRdb reworked the public reads: Q25 trimming with fastp, MiXCR clone assembly, productive beta chains retained. CDR3 protein duplicates are merged, each entry listing the most common genes and DNA. TCRdb's processing, not the authors' own work, is the source of the V and J calls. Recorded for this sample are some 490,000 distinct CDR3 sequences; 22% of them occurred a single time. The top ten hold around 54% of the sample.

The CDR3 covers 13 residues, taking in both the cysteine and the phenylalanine. Just CDR3 DNA is preserved here, 39 bases in frame from base 1. CDR1 and CDR2 are read off the germline V gene as SGHRS and YFSETQ. The V end gives up 4 bases and the J end 8 bases, leaving 6 bases in the junction not matched to a gene. The chain is encoded by TRBV5-1 joined to TRBJ2-1, with 7 central nucleotides matching TRBD2. The clonotype comes from an older woman with Graves' ophthalmopathy. The sequencing input was blood. The encoded CDR3 is CASSTGLDHEQFF. The DNA is as follows: TGCGCCAGCAGCACCGGACTAGACCATGAGCAGTTCTTC.